This TCR beta chain came from a study of post-analysis software for immune sequencing data. Study overall: Recorded subtypes: relapsing-remitting, secondary progressive, progressive-relapsing; some patients unannotated.

Libraries were made from TCR beta cDNA, and they carried unique molecular identifiers. Each sample of 1 to 10 million input T cells yielded about 500,000 cDNA molecules, so each molecule approximated one T cell. TCRdb ran MiXCR on the PCR reads and lists one entry per CDR3 protein. The data hold hundreds of thousands of distinct CDR3 sequences, with roughly half observed a single time. The study, taken as a whole, reports: Analysis by F measure revealed that same-batch samples clustered strongly together. When compared against controls, multiple sclerosis patients showed significantly lower normalized Chao1 diversity. Patients carried roughly five TRBV segments more frequently than controls did, and TRBV5-6, TRBV5-1 and TRBV20-1 were among them.

Comments on this clonotype: Its antigen is unidentified.

The CDR3 is 15 amino acids. J lost 6 bases, V lost 1 base, and 4 bases had no gene match. Germline-derived CDR1 and CDR2 are SGHRS and YFSETQ. Sample: blood. The rearrangement uses TRBV5-1 and TRBJ2-4, with 10 nucleotides matching TRBD1. The source of this sequence is a girl under 18 with multiple sclerosis. CDR3 in amino acids: CASSLRGDRGNIQYF. The CDR3 nucleotides are TGCGCCAGCAGCTTGCGAGGGGACAGGGGAAACATTCAGTACTTC.